The sequence of this T cell receptor (beta chain) was determined in a study of response to subunit inactivated influenza vaccine. The length of the CDR3 is 16 residues. Looked up from germline, CDR1 is WNHNN and CDR2 is SYGVQD (reference sequence). Trimming stripped 7 bases from V and 2 bases from J, with 18 bases between. Only one count was recorded for this clonotype. TCRdb used MiXCR to reprocess the RT-PCR reads, holding one entry per CDR3 protein. The repertoire holds around 300,000 distinct CDR3 sequences, with 22% as singletons. V and J are TRBV10-1 and TRBJ1-3; tentative D call: TRBD1 (5 bases). The TCR was taken from a man between 45 and 75 years old who received an inactivated influenza vaccine. The material was PBMCs from blood, obtained 21 months after vaccination. This chain's CDR3 is CASMKKRGRTGNTIYF. The CDR3 DNA reads as TGCGCCAGCATGAAGAAACGGGGGAGAACTGGAAACACCATATATTTT.